These T cell receptor beta chains were read from a single sample in a study of cytomegalovirus exposure and HLA in healthy donors. Profiled with immunoSEQ multiplex PCR; TCRdb holds only in-frame clones, not every one. Seen here are roughly 110,000 clones, about 70% observed once, and the top ten hold just over 2%. The sample consisted of PBMCs. These receptors all stem from a human donor in good health. Each CDR3 is given with its conserved first and last residue. D genes are given only for firm matches.

CDR3 protein | CDR3 DNA | V gene | D gene | J gene
CASRDSTYEQYF | TGTGCCAGCAGGGACTCGACTTACGAGCAGTACTTC | TRBV2 | . | TRBJ2-7
CASSFHRSQPQHF | TGTGCCAGCAGTTTCCACAGGAGTCAGCCCCAGCATTTT | TRBV28 | . | TRBJ1-5
CASSSGIRNSPLHF | TGTGCCAGCAGTTCCGGGATCCGAAATTCACCCCTCCACTTT | TRBV6-5 | . | TRBJ1-6
CASSGGRGEETQYF | TGCGCCAGCAGTGGCGGCAGGGGAGAGGAGACCCAGTACTTC | TRBV10-1 | . | TRBJ2-5
CASSWTRLAGGSSYEQYF | TGTGCCAGCAGTTGGACTCGTCTAGCGGGGGGCTCCTCCTACGAGCAGTACTTC | TRBV28 | TRBD2 | TRBJ2-7
CASSLQGLGGYTF | TGCGCCAGCAGCTTACAGGGGCTCGGTGGCTACACCTTC | TRBV5-1 | TRBD1 | TRBJ1-2
CATSRVVAGANYQETQYF | TGTGCCACCAGCAGAGTGGTAGCGGGAGCGAACTACCAAGAGACCCAGTACTTC | TRBV15 | TRBD2 | TRBJ2-5
CASSPVKAPGGNEQFF | TGTGCCAGCTCACCGGTGAAGGCCCCCGGGGGGAATGAGCAGTTCTTC | TRBV18 | TRBD2 | TRBJ2-1
CASSVVSTGGQETQYF | TGTGCCAGCAGCGTAGTGTCGACAGGGGGACAAGAGACCCAGTACTTC | TRBV9 | TRBD1 | TRBJ2-5
CASSDFTGTGTYEQYF | TGCGCCAGCAGTGACTTCACCGGGACAGGGACCTACGAGCAGTACTTC | TRBV10-1 | TRBD1 | TRBJ2-7
CASSFRTGQRETQYF | TGCGCCAGCAGCTTTCGGACAGGGCAACGAGAGACCCAGTACTTC | TRBV5-1 | TRBD1 | TRBJ2-5
CASSERGTGTLNQPQHF | TGTGCCAGCAGTGAACGCGGGACAGGGACCCTCAATCAGCCCCAGCATTTT | TRBV2 | TRBD1 | TRBJ1-5